This T cell receptor (beta chain) was retrieved from a study of cytomegalovirus exposure and HLA in healthy donors. Findings of the study overall: When a later analysis compared HLA-associated TCR beta chains with equally common others, the HLA-associated chains turned out to be more clonally expanded and to have lower generation probabilities.

With 0 bases clipped from V and 4 bases from J, the junction kept 9 bases outside the gene matches. The CDR3 is 18 amino acids. The V gene's germline CDR1 is LNHDA and CDR2 SQIVND (reference sequence). The PCR made use of 60 Vbeta and 13 Jbeta primers. Libraries were prepared by immunoSEQ multiplex PCR; TCRdb keeps only in-frame clonotypes and omits some of them. The sample holds about 160,000 clones; more than 75% are singletons and the top ten take 0.9% to 1%. The donors were healthy bone marrow donors. Details on this clone: No antigen is known for it.

The TCR comes from a girl between 2 and 10 years old in good health and CMV-seropositive. The chain has TRBV19 and TRBJ1-5; TRBD1 aligns across 10 bases. The sample taken for sequencing was PBMCs. CDR3 loop: CASSIDPYGTGVNQPQHF. CDR3 coding DNA: TGTGCCAGTAGTATAGATCCGTACGGGACAGGGGTAAATCAGCCCCAGCATTTT. Drawing the rest from reference TRBV19 and TRBJ1-5, the complete variable domain is DGGITQSPKYLFRKEGQNVTLSCEQNLNHDAMYWYRQDPGQGLRLIYYSQIVNDFQKGDIAEGYSVSREKKESFPLTVTSAQKNPTAFYLCASSIDPYGTGVNQPQHFGDGTRLSIL.